Following are 6 T cell receptor beta chains from one sample sequenced in a study of T-cell memory formation after mild COVID-19. MiXCR was run by TCRdb on the 5' RACE reads, yielding one entry per CDR3 protein. The sample shows roughly 110,000 distinct CDR3 sequences, roughly an eighth of them seen only once. The sequenced sample consisted of PBMCs or a T cell subset sorted from them (not recorded which). All receptors derive from a man younger than 35 who had mild COVID-19 (a few samples of this study predate the infection). Cell type and time point are not known.

The chain couples TRBV7-9 to TRBJ1-1; a weak D match, TRBD1 (5 bases). This CDR3 comprises 17 residues. Trimming took off 4 bases at V and 1 base at J, with 19 bases between the two ends. The germline V gene encodes CDR1 SEHNR and CDR2 FQNEAQ (reference sequence). The CDR3 region is CASSSTGQGWTNTEAFF. In DNA form, the CDR3 reads TGTGCCAGCAGCTCCACGGGCCAGGGATGGACGAACACTGAAGCTTTCTTT.

The chain links TRBV29-1 to TRBJ1-5; possible D gene TRBD1, 5 bases. The CDR3 is 14 amino acids. CDR1 is SQVTM, CDR2 ANQGSEA, per germline. V was trimmed by 7 bases and J by 1 base, leaving 14 bases between them. The CDR3 nucleotides read TGCAGCGCCTGGGAGTCAGGGAGCAATCAGCCCCAGCATTTT. Translating it yields CSAWESGSNQPQHF.

The chain links TRBV7-9 to TRBJ1-2, with 9 bases lining up with TRBD1. J was trimmed by 6 bases and V by 7 bases; bases with no gene match: 12. Per germline, CDR1 SEHNR and CDR2 FQNEAQ (reference sequence). The CDR3 spans 15 residues. In DNA form, the CDR3 reads TGTGCCAGCACCGATAATCCAGGGACAGGGAATGGCTACACCTTC. It codes for CASTDNPGTGNGYTF.

This chain connects TRBV4-1 to TRBJ1-2, with D tentatively TRBD1 (5 bases). This CDR3 is 16 amino acids long. Germline V gives CDR1 MGHRA, CDR2 YSYEKL. Trimming took off 0 bases at V and 6 bases at J, with 17 bases between the two ends. The CDR3 sequence: CASSQDPGTGGNGYTF. The CDR3 DNA sequence: TGCGCCAGCAGCCAAGATCCCGGGACCGGAGGAAATGGCTACACCTTC.

The V and J genes are TRBV5-6 and TRBJ1-3, with D tentatively TRBD1 (6 bases). The CDR3 is 15 residues long. The V gene lost 3 bases and the J gene lost 1 base, with 11 bases spanning the gap. From germline, CDR1 is SGHDT and CDR2 YYEEEE. CDR3 in amino acids: CASSWGAWSGNTIYF. CDR3 coding DNA: TGTGCCAGCAGCTGGGGGGCTTGGTCTGGAAACACCATATATTTT.

The rearrangement joins TRBV7-3 to TRBJ2-3, with 12 bases aligning to TRBD2. The junction had 9 bases not matched to a gene; V was cut back by 4 bases and J by 7 bases. The CDR3 sequence is 16 residues long. Germline V CDR1 and CDR2: SGHTA, FQGTGA. CDR3 amino acids: CASSSWTSGELNTQYF. The CDR3 DNA reads as TGTGCCAGCAGCTCCTGGACTAGCGGGGAATTAAATACGCAGTATTTT. Complete variable domain (other parts from reference TRBV7-3 and TRBJ2-3): GAGVSQTPSNKVTEKGKYVELRCDPISGHTALYWYRQSLGQGPEFLIYFQGTGAADDSGLPNDRFFAVRPEGSVSTLKIQRTERGDSAVYLCASSSWTSGELNTQYFGPGTRLTVL.